This TCR beta chain was captured by sequencing in a study of blood T cells in healthy people across ages. Every donor gave 9 to 10 milliliters of peripheral blood. CDR3 length equals 19 residues. V lost 2 bases, J lost 4 bases, and 15 bases stayed unmatched. Primers used in a second PCR of roughly 7 to 12 cycles were a sample-barcoded 5' primer and a J-beta primer mix. TCRdb fed the 5' RACE reads into MiXCR, producing one record per CDR3 protein. Of about 830,000 distinct CDR3 sequences in the sample, roughly 60% were seen once. The chain combines TRBV12-3 or TRBV12-4 with TRBJ1-2, with TRBD1 matching 11 bases. Input material: blood. This receptor was obtained from a man aged 25-45 years in good health. The CDR3 region has the DNA TGTGCCAGCAGTTTAAGGGGGGGACAGGGGGGAATCTCGATCTATGGCTACACCTTC. Protein product: CASSLRGGQGGISIYGYTF.